This is a list of T cell receptor beta chains from one sample in a study of PD-1 blockade in classical Hodgkin lymphoma. Assay used: immunoSEQ multiplex PCR; TCRdb lists only in-frame clones, some missing. The sample lists 30,000 to 35,000 clones, around nine tenths seen once, with 0.2% to 0.3% in the top ten. This specimen consisted of CD4+ T cells from blood, obtained at baseline. The receptors were gathered from a human donor with classical Hodgkin lymphoma. Both conserved end residues are part of each CDR3. A D gene is named only where the DNA matches it firmly. Clone sizes are given selectively: once, few, many, or a class where the clone is expanded.

D gene,V gene,clone size,J gene,CDR3 protein,CDR3 DNA
NA,TRBV9,NA,TRBJ1-5,CASSARPGGDQPQHF,TGTGCCAGCAGCGCTCGACCCGGCGGGGATCAGCCCCAGCATTTT
TRBD1,TRBV5-6,NA,TRBJ1-2,CASSLGYPGGYGYTF,TGTGCCAGCAGCTTGGGGTACCCAGGGGGCTATGGCTACACCTTC
NA,TRBV11-3,NA,TRBJ2-3,CASSPGAGSADTQYF,TGTGCCAGCAGCCCCGGGGCCGGGTCGGCAGATACGCAGTATTTT
TRBD1,TRBV2,NA,TRBJ1-2,CASSLGQGANYGYTF,TGTGCCAGCAGCCTCGGACAGGGAGCTAACTATGGCTACACCTTC
TRBD1,TRBV18,NA,TRBJ2-3,CASSPLGQGGRDTQYF,TGTGCCAGCTCACCATTGGGACAGGGTGGTCGAGATACGCAGTATTTT
TRBD2,TRBV7-8,NA,TRBJ2-1,CASSTGDYYNEQFF,TGTGCCAGCAGCACGGGGGACTACTACAATGAGCAGTTCTTC
NA,TRBV14,NA,TRBJ1-1,CASSQVVRLGTEAFF,TGTGCCAGCAGCCAAGTCGTCCGCCTCGGCACTGAAGCTTTCTTT
NA,TRBV4-1,NA,TRBJ1-1,CASSHPLGGAEAFF,TGCGCCAGCAGCCACCCACTTGGGGGGGCTGAAGCTTTCTTT
NA,TRBV7-2,NA,TRBJ2-4,CASSLDGLAKNIQYF,TGTGCCAGCAGCTTGGACGGTCTAGCCAAAAACATTCAGTACTTC
NA,TRBV10-3,NA,TRBJ1-1,CAISESTEAFF,TGTGCCATCAGTGAGTCCACTGAAGCTTTCTTT
NA,TRBV6-5,NA,TRBJ2-1,CASSYFSNYNEQFF,TGTGCCAGCAGTTACTTCTCCAACTACAATGAGCAGTTCTTC
NA,TRBV18,NA,TRBJ1-2,CASSPVFGEVANYGYTF,TGTGCCAGCTCACCAGTCTTCGGAGAAGTAGCTAACTATGGCTACACCTTC
NA,TRBV9,NA,TRBJ2-3,CASSVDPRRDTQYF,TGTGCCAGCAGCGTAGACCCCCGGCGGGATACGCAGTATTTT
NA,TRBV10-3,NA,TRBJ1-2,CAMTGREYGGYTF,TGTGCCATGACGGGAAGGGAGTATGGCGGCTACACCTTC
NA,TRBV29-1,NA,TRBJ1-4,CSVTRGGTNEKLFF,TGCAGCGTTACCAGGGGAGGAACTAATGAAAAACTGTTTTTT
TRBD1,TRBV5-6,NA,TRBJ1-2,CASSWTRGDYGYTF,TGTGCCAGCAGCTGGACCAGGGGGGACTATGGCTACACCTTC
NA,TRBV27,NA,TRBJ2-7,CASSLSGTPAGYEQYF,TGTGCCAGCAGCCTTTCCGGGACACCCGCTGGCTACGAGCAGTACTTC
TRBD1,TRBV11-2,NA,TRBJ1-6,CASSLGRQGGLFLLHF,TGTGCCAGCAGCTTAGGGCGACAGGGAGGGTTGTTCCTCCTCCACTTT
TRBD1,TRBV7-8,NA,TRBJ2-3,CASSLSSGGGTDTQYF,TGTGCCAGCAGCCTCTCCTCAGGGGGCGGTACAGATACGCAGTATTTT
NA,TRBV11-2,NA,TRBJ2-3,CASSLGRTLTDTQYF,TGTGCCAGCAGCTTAGGCAGGACCCTCACAGATACGCAGTATTTT
NA,TRBV27,NA,TRBJ2-2,CASSFVGKTTGELFF,TGTGCCAGCAGTTTCGTCGGGAAAACTACCGGGGAGCTGTTTTTT
TRBD2,TRBV29-1,few,TRBJ2-1,CSVTGLAGGSEQFF,TGCAGCGTTACTGGACTAGCGGGAGGAAGTGAGCAGTTCTTC
NA,TRBV5-6,NA,TRBJ2-1,CASSFPTLYNEQFF,TGTGCCAGCAGCTTCCCCACTCTATACAATGAGCAGTTCTTC
TRBD1,TRBV5-6,NA,TRBJ1-3,CASSLGDRAFGNTIYF,TGTGCCAGCAGCTTGGGGGACAGGGCATTCGGAAACACCATATATTTT
NA,TRBV19,NA,TRBJ1-5,CASSIGEGVNQPQHF,TGTGCCAGTAGTATAGGGGAGGGGGTTAATCAGCCCCAGCATTTT
NA,TRBV11-2,NA,TRBJ2-2,CASSFRTAGELFF,TGTGCCAGCAGCTTCCGGACAGCCGGGGAGCTGTTTTTT
TRBD1,TRBV11-3,NA,TRBJ2-5,CASSLSTISGTGSETQYF,TGTGCCAGCAGCTTATCTACCATATCCGGGACAGGGAGTGAGACCCAGTACTTC